This T cell receptor (beta chain) was captured in a study of T cell responses to AZD1222 COVID-19 vaccine (TCRdb year 2021). Study-level background: TCR sequencing covered more than 230 trial participants: about 210 given two doses of AZD1222 and about 26 given two doses of MenACWY control vaccine. Trial participants were enrolled into age subgroups of 18-55, 56-69 and 70-plus years, which contained around 150, 29 and 61 TCR-sequenced participants, respectively. Broader findings and caveats from the paper: Because no day 14 peak-response samples were available, repertoires were characterized only after the peak T cell response. Participants were mostly white British, with more females than males. The authors suggested clonal diversity may have been underestimated. CD4 TCRs associated with the vaccine covered the entire spike protein, and the dominant responses were in regions 160-218 and 743-854. A significant rise in spike-specific TCR breadth and depth was observed after two AZD1222 doses relative to day 0 and relative to MenACWY recipients. In the small 56-69-year group, the increase in depth fell short of significance, most likely because of low power. Reportedly, close to half of the unique spike-specific TCRs recognized epitopes lying outside the regions that are mutated in the B.1.351 and B.1.1.7 variants. Conclusions about previously exposed vaccinees are limited because only five to seven AZD1222 recipients were SARS-CoV-2 seropositive at baseline.

Counted from cysteine to phenylalanine, this CDR3 has 18 amino acids. CDR3 DNA is the only sequence kept; it has 54 bases, read in frame from the first base. The germline V gene encodes CDR1 SGHTA and CDR2 FQGTGA. V lost 1 base and J lost 0 bases; the stretch between them is 17 bases long. This clone was counted between two and nine times. Its antigen specificity is not known. Base qualities were left out, and no much larger clone turns up one base away. The label giving this sample's time point can be read as: baseline before first vaccination. The treatment or condition label corresponds to: meningococcal conjugate vaccine given as trial control. Samples from vaccinated people were obtained from the UK trials COV001 and COV002, which included a single-blind randomized controlled phase 2/3 trial of AZD1222 (ChAdOx1 nCoV-19) in healthy adults. For TCRbeta chain sequencing, PBMC samples from trial participants were taken at day 0 and at day 28 after the second dose.

The CDR3 regions of human TCRbeta chains were analyzed by immunosequencing. Per the source publication's procedure: Repertoire TCRs were checked for matches against a reference library of SARS-CoV-2-specific TCRs that had been generated using the MIRA antigen-specificity platform. Breadth meant the fraction of unique TCRs that were SARS-CoV-2-associated, whereas depth meant the fraction of total T cells that were SARS-CoV-2-associated. Using the MIRA data, each spike-specific TCR was mapped to the spike region that the TCR reacts to and placed in a CD4 or CD8 class. Log10-transformed breadth and depth values were compared by one-way ANOVA with Sidak's multiple comparisons tests. Drawn from immuneACCESS, this table holds only the in-frame rearrangements with V and J called that TCRdb kept. Clones are partly lost; checked studies trace under half to an unresolved V gene and leave the rest unexplained. D and trimming come from the DNA, and the V and J calls and clone size come from that table. The sample data list 120,000 or so clones, and around 89% of these were observed just once. The ten largest account for around 10% of the sample.

This specimen was peripheral blood, taken on day 0 of MenACWY control vaccination. The V and J segments used are TRBV7-3 and TRBJ2-3, with a tentative D gene TRBD2 over 5 matching bases. The origin of this receptor is an adult in good health. The base sequence is TGTGCCAGCAGCTTAAAACCTAGCAGCAGTACTAGCACAGATACGCAGTATTTT. The encoded protein is CASSLKPSSSTSTDTQYF.